This section outlines one TCR beta chain sequence together with its context. The sample comes from a study of blood T cell repertoires in COVID-19. Study-wide background: The cDNA or gDNA used as material had been derived from T cells, B-cell-depleted T cells, or PBMCs.

How the authors handled the data: By means of reference gene primer amplification, nucleated cell counts were estimated. Assay used: immunoSEQ multiplex PCR; TCRdb lists only in-frame clones, some missing. The V and J calls and clone size were taken over from that table, and D and trimming were inferred from the DNA. The sample includes around 360,000 clones, approximately 89% of them seen just once. Adults between about 18 and 95 years of age took part from under 30 US areas. Germline-derived CDR1 and CDR2 are LNHDA and SQIVND (reference sequence). This CDR3 contains 13 residues. The V and J ends lost 6 bases and 0 bases, in that order; junction bases with no gene match: 1.

The material sequenced was PBMCs or T cells enriched from blood (not recorded which). This sequence joins TRBV19 and TRBJ1-2, with 7 bases lining up with TRBD1. This TCR derives from a man aged 35 to 55 in a cohort exposed to, infected with or recovered from COVID-19 (not recorded which). Here the CDR3 reads CASRGTANYGYTF. The CDR3 bases are TGTGCCAGTAGAGGGACAGCTAACTATGGCTACACCTTC.